This TCR beta chain derives from a study of T cell responses to AZD1222 COVID-19 vaccine. Study-wide points: Just a handful of people given AZD1222 tested seropositive at baseline. Clonal diversity was possibly underestimated; the donors were predominantly white British and more often female.

The V gene lost 2 bases and the J gene lost 7 bases, with 8 bases spanning the gap. Germline loops: CDR1 MNHNS, CDR2 SASEGT. The CDR3 loop spans 13 amino acids. Sequencing used immunoSEQ multiplex PCR; TCRdb keeps in-frame clones, though not all of them. Of approximately 100,000 clones listed, about 88% were seen once; the top ten hold roughly a sixth. As concerns this clone: The target antigen is unknown.

Sequencing was performed on peripheral blood, taken on day 0 of AZD1222 vaccination. V is TRBV6-1 and J is TRBJ2-2; D possibly corresponds to TRBD1 (5 bases). The TCR was taken from an adult in good health. The CDR3 loop reads CASSEQGIGELFF. The CDR3 DNA is TGTGCCAGCAGTGAACAGGGAATCGGGGAGCTGTTTTTT.